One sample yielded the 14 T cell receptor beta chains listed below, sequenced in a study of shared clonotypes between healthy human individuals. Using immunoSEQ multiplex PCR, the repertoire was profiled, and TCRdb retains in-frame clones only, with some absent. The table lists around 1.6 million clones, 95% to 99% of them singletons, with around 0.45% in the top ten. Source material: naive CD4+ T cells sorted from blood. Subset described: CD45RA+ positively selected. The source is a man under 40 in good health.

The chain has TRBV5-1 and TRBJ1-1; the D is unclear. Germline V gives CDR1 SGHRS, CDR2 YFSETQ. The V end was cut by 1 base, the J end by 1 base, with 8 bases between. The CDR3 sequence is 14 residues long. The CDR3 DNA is TGCGCCAGCAGCTTGTCTTCCGCGAACACTGAAGCTTTCTTT. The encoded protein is CASSLSSANTEAFF. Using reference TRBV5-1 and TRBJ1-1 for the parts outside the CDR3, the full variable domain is KAGVTQTPRYLIKTRGQQVTLSCSPISGHRSVSWYQQTPGQGLQFLFEYFSETQRNKGNFPGRFSGRQFSNSRSEMNVSTLELGDSALYLCASSLSSANTEAFFGQGTRLTVV.

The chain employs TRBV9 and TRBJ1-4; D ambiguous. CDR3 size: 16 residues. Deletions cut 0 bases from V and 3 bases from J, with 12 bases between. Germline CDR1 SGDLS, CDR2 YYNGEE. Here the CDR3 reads CASSVDSGRANEKLFF. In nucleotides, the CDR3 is TGTGCCAGCAGCGTAGATTCGGGTAGGGCTAATGAAAAACTGTTTTTT.

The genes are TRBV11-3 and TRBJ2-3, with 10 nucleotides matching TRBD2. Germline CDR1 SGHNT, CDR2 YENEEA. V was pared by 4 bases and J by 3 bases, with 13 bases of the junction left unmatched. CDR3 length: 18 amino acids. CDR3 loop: CASSSRKSVSGRTDTQYF. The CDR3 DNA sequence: TGTGCCAGCAGCTCCCGCAAGTCAGTTAGCGGGAGGACAGATACGCAGTATTTT.

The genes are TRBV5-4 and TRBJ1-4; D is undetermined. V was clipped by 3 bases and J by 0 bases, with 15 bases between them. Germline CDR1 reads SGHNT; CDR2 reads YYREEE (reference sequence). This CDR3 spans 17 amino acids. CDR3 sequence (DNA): TGTGCCAGCAGCTCCCGAAAGGACTCTTCAACTAATGAAAAACTGTTTTTT. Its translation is CASSSRKDSSTNEKLFF. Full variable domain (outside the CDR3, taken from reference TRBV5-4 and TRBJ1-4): ETGVTQSPTHLIKTRGQQVTLRCSSQSGHNTVSWYQQALGQGPQFIFQYYREEENGRGNFPPRFSGLQFPNYSSELNVNALELDDSALYLCASSSRKDSSTNEKLFFGSGTQLSVL.

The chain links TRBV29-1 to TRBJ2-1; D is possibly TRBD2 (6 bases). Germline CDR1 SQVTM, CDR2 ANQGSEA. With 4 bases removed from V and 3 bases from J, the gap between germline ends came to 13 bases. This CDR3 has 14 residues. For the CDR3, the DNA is TGCAGCGTTGTGGGGGGACTGTTCTACAATGAGCAGTTCTTC. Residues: CSVVGGLFYNEQFF.

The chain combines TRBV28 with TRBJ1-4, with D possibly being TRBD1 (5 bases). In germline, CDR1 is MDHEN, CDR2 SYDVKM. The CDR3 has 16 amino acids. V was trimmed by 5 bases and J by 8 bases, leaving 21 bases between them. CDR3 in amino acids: CASSHNWDGVKEKLFF. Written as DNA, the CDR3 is TGTGCCAGCAGTCACAACTGGGACGGGGTTAAGGAAAAACTGTTTTTT.

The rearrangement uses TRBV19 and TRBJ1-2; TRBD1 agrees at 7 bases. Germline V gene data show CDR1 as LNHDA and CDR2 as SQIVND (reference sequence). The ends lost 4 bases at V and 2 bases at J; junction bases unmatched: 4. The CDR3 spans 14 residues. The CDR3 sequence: CASSRDSWNYGYTF. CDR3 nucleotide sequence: TGTGCCAGTAGTAGGGACAGTTGGAACTATGGCTACACCTTC.

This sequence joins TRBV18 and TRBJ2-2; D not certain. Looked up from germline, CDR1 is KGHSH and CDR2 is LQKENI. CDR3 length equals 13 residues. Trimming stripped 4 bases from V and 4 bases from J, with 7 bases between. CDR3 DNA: TGTGCCAGCTCACAAGACGGCACCGGGGAGCTGTTTTTT. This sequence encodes CASSQDGTGELFF.

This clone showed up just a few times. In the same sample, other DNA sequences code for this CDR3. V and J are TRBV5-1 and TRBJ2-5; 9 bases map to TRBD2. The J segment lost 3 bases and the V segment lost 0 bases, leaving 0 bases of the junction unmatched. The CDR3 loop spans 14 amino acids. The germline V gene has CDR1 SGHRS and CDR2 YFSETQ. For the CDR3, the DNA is TGCGCCAGCAGCTTGGGGACTAGCGAAGAGACCCAGTACTTC. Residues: CASSLGTSEETQYF.

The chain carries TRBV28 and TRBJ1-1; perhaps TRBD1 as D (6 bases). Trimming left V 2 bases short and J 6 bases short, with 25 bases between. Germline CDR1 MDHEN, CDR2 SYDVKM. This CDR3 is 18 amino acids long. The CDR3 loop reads CASSLGGLVAGQMAEAFF. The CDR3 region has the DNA TGTGCCAGCAGTTTAGGGGGCCTCGTGGCAGGGCAAATGGCTGAAGCTTTCTTT.

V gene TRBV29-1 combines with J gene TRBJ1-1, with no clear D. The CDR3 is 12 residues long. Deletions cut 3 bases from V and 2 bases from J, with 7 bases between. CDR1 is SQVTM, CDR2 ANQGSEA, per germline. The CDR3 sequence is CSVDSTNTEAFF. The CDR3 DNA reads TGCAGCGTTGACAGTACTAACACTGAAGCTTTCTTT.

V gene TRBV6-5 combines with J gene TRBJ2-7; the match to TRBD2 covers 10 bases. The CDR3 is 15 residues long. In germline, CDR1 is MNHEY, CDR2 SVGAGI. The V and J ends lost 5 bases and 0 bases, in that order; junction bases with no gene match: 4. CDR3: CASSPGLAASYEQYF. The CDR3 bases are TGTGCCAGCAGTCCTGGACTAGCGGCCTCCTACGAGCAGTACTTC.

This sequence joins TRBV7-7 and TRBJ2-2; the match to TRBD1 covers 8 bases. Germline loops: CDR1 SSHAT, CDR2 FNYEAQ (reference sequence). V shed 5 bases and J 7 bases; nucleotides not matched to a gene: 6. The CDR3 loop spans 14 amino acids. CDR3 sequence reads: CASSPGQASGELFF. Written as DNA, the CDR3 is TGTGCCAGCAGCCCGGGACAGGCGAGCGGGGAGCTGTTTTTT.

The CDR3 is CAINSGTTNTEAFF. The CDR3 DNA is TGTGCCATCAATTCCGGGACAACTAACACTGAAGCTTTCTTT. The chain joins TRBV10-3 to TRBJ1-1, with D possibly matching TRBD1 (6 bases). Trimming removed 7 bases from V and 2 bases from J, with 14 bases in between. The CDR3 length is 14 residues. In germline, CDR1 is ENHRY, CDR2 SYGVKD.